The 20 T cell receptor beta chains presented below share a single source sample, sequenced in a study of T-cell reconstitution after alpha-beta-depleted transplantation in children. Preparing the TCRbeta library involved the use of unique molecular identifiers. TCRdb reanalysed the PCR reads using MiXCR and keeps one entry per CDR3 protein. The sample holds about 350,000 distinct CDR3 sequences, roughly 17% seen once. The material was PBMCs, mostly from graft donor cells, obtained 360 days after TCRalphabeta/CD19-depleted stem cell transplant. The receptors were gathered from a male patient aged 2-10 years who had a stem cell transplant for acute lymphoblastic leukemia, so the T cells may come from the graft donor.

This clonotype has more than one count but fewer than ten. The CDR3 bases are TGTGCCAGCAGTTTAGGTCCTTATGAGCAGTTCTTC. This codes for CASSLGPYEQFF. The V call is TRBV28, the J call TRBJ2-1, with D unclear. The ends were cut back, 2 bases at V and 8 bases at J, with 7 bases in the middle. From germline, CDR1 is MDHEN and CDR2 SYDVKM. The CDR3 has 12 amino acids.

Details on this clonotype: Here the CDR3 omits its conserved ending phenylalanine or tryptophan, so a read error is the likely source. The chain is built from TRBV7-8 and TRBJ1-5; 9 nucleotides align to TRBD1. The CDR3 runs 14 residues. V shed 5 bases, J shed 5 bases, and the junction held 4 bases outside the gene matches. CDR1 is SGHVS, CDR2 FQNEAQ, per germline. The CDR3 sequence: CASSARTGDQPQHS. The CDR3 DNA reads TGTGCCAGCAGCGCGCGGACAGGGGATCAGCCCCAGCATTCT.

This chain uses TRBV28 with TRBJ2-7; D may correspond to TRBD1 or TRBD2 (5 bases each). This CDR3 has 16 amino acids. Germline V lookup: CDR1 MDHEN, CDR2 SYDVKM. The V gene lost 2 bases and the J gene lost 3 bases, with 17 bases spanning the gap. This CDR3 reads CASSLTAGEGYYEQYF. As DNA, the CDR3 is TGTGCCAGCAGTTTAACCGCGGGTGAGGGGTACTACGAGCAGTACTTC.

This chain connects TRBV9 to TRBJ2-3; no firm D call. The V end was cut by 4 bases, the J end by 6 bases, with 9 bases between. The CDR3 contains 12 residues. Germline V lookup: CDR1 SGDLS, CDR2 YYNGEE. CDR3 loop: CASSPRRDTQYF. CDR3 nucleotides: TGTGCCAGCAGCCCTCGCAGGGATACGCAGTATTTT.

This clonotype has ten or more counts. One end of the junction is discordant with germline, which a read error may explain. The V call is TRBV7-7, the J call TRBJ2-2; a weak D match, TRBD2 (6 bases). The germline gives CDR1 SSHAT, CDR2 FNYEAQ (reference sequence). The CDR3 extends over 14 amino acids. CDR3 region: CASSTSWGAGELFF. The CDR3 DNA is TGTGCTAGCAGCACTAGCTGGGGGGCCGGGGAGCTGTTTTTT.

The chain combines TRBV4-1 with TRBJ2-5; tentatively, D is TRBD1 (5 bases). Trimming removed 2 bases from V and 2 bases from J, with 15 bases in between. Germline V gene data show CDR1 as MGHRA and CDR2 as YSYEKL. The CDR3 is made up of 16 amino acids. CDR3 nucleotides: TGCGCCAGCAGCCAAATAGAGGCGACAGTTCAAGAGACCCAGTACTTC. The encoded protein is CASSQIEATVQETQYF.

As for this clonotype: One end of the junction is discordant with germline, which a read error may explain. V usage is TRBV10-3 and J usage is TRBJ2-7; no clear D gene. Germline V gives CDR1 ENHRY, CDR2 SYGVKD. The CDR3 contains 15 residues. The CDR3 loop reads CAISDQALSSYERYF. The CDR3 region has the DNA TGTGCCATCAGTGATCAGGCCCTGAGCTCCTACGAGCGGTACTTC.

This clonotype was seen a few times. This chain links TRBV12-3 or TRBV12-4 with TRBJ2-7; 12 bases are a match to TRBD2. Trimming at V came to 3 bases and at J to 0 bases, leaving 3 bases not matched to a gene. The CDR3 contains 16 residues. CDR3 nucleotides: TGTGCCAGCAGTTTCGGGACTAGCGGGTCCTCCTACGAGCAGTACTTC. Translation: CASSFGTSGSSYEQYF.

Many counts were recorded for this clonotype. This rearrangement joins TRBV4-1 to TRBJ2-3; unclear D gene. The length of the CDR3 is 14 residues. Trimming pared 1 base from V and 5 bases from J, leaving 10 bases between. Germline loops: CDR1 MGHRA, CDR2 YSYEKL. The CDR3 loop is CASSQVTTRDTQYF. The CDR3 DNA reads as TGCGCCAGCAGCCAAGTCACTACTCGAGATACGCAGTATTTT.

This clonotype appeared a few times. The CDR3: CASSETIRRGRTGELFF. Written as DNA, the CDR3 is TGTGCCAGCAGTGAAACGATTCGGAGGGGGAGGACCGGGGAGCTGTTTTTT. The chain combines TRBV6-1 with TRBJ2-2; the D gene could be TRBD1 or TRBD2 (6 bases each). The CDR3 loop spans 17 amino acids. V dropped 2 bases and J dropped 5 bases, with 18 bases sitting between them. Germline lookup yields CDR1 MNHNS and CDR2 SASEGT.

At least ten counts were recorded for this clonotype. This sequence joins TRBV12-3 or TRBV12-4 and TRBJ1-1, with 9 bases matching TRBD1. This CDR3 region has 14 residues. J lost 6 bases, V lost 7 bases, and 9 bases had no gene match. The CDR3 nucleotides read TGTGCCAGCACCCGGGACAGGGCGACGCCTGAAGCTTTCTTT. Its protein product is CASTRDRATPEAFF.

The chain's CDR3 is CAISEAWTVYEQYF. For the CDR3, the DNA is TGTGCCATCTCGGAAGCGTGGACAGTATACGAGCAGTACTTC. V is TRBV10-3 and J is TRBJ2-7, with a tentative D call TRBD1 (6 bases). CDR1 and CDR2 (germline): ENHRY, SYGVKD. This CDR3 is built from 14 residues. With 8 bases removed from V and 4 bases from J, the gap between germline ends came to 18 bases.

The CDR3 here is CASTDAGNALYNEQFF. The CDR3 DNA follows: TGTGCCAGCACCGACGCCGGGAACGCTCTCTACAATGAGCAGTTCTTC. The V call is TRBV2, the J call TRBJ2-1, with TRBD2 as a possible D gene (5 bases). Per germline, CDR1 SNHLY and CDR2 FYNNEI. With 7 bases removed from V and 3 bases from J, the gap between germline ends came to 19 bases. The CDR3 spans 16 residues.

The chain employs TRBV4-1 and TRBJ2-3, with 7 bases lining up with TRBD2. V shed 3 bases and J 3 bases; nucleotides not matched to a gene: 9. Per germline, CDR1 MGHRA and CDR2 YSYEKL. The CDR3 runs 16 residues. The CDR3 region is CASSHPRLADTDTQYF. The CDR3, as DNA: TGCGCCAGCAGCCACCCAAGACTAGCAGATACAGATACGCAGTATTTT.

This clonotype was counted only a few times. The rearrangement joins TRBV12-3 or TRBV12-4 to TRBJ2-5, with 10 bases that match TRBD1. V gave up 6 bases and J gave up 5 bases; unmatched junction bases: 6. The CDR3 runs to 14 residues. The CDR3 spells CASRRDRGFETQYF. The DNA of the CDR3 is TGTGCCAGCAGACGGGACAGGGGATTCGAGACCCAGTACTTC.

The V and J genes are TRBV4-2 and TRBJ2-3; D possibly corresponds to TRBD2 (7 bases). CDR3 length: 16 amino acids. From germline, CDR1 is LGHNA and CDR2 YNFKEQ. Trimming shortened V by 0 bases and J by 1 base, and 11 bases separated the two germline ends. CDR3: CASSQEGGPGTDTQYF. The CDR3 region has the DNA TGTGCCAGCAGCCAAGAGGGGGGGCCCGGCACAGATACGCAGTATTTT.

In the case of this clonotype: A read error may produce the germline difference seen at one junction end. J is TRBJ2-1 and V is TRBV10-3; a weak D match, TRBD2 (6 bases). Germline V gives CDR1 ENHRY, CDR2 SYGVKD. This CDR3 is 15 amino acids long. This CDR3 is CAASIGGGSYNGQFF. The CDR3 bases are TGTGCCGCCAGCATTGGGGGAGGCTCCTACAATGGGCAGTTCTTC.

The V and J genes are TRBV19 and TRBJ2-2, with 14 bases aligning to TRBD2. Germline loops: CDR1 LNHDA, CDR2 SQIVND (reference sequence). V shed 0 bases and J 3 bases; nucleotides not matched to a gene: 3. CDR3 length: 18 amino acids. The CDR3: CASSIDGTSGSHTGELFF. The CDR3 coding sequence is TGTGCCAGTAGTATAGATGGGACTAGCGGGAGCCACACCGGGGAGCTGTTTTTT.

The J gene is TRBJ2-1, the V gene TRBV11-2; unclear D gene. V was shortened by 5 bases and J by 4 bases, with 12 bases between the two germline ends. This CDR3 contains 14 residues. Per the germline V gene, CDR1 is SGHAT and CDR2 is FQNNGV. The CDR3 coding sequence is TGTGCCAGCAGCGGGCTAGTAGGATACAATGAGCAGTTCTTC. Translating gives CASSGLVGYNEQFF.

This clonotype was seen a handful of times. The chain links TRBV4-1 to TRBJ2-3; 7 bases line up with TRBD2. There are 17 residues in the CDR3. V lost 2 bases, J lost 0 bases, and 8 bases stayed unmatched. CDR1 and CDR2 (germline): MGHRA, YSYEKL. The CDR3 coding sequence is TGCGCCAGCAGCCAAAGGGTCATTAGCGGGAGCACAGATACGCAGTATTTT. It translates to CASSQRVISGSTDTQYF.